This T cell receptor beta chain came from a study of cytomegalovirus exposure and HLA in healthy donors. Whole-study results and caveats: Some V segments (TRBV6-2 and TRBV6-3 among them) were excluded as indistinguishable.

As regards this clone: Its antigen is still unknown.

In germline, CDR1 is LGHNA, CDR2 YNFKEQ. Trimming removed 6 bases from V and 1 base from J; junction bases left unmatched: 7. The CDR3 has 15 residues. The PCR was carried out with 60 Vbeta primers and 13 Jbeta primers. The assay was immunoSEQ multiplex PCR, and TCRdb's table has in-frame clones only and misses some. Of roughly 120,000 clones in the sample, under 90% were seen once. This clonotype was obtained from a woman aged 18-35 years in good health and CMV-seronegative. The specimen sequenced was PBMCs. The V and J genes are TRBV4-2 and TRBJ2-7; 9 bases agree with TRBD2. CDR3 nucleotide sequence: TGTGCCAGCAGACCTAGACTAGCGGAGTCCTACGAGCAGTACTTC. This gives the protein CASRPRLAESYEQYF.